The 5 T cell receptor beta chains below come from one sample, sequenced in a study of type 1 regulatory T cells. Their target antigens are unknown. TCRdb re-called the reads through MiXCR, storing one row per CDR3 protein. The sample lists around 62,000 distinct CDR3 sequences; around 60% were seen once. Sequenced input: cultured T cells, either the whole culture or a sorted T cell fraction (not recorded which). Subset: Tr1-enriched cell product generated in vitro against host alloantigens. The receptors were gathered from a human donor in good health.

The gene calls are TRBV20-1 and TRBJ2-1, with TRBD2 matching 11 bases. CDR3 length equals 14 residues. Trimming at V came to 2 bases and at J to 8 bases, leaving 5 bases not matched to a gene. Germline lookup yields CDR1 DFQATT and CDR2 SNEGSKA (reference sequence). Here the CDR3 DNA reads TGCAGTGCTAGATCGACTAGCGGGAACGATGAGCAGTTCTTC. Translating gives CSARSTSGNDEQFF.

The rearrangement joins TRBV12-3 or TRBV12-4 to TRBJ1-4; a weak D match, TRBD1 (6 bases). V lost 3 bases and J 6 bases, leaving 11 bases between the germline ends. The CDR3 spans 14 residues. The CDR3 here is CASSFGGLDEKLFF. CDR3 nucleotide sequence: TGTGCCAGCAGTTTCGGGGGCTTGGATGAAAAACTGTTTTTT.

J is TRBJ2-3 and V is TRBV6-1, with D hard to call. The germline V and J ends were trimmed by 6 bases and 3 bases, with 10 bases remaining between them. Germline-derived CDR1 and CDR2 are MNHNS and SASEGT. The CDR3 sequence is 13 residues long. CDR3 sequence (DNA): TGTGCCAGCAGACGGTCCCTGACAGATACGCAGTATTTT. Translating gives CASRRSLTDTQYF.

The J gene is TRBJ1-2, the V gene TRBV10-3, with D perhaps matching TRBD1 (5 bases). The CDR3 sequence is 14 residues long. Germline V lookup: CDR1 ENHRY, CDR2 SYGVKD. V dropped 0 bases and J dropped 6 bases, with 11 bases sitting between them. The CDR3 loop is CAISESMGLHGYTF. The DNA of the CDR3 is TGTGCCATCAGTGAGTCCATGGGACTTCATGGCTACACCTTC.

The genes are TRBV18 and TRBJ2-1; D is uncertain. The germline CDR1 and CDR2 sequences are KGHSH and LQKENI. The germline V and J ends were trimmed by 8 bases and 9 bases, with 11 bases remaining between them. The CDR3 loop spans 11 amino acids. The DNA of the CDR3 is TGTGCCAGCCGAGAGGATGGTGAGCAGTTCTTC. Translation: CASREDGEQFF.